This is a list of T cell receptor beta chains from one sample in a study of blood T cell repertoires in COVID-19. This table comes from immunoSEQ multiplex PCR, and its TCRdb copy is limited to in-frame clones, with some not included. Among hundreds of thousands of clones, about 85% were seen once, and the ten largest hold 15% to 20%. Sequenced sample: peripheral blood. The origin of the receptors is a woman older than 75 with active or convalescent COVID-19. Each CDR3 is given with its conserved first and last residue. D genes are given only for firm matches. The size entry is marked missing in some rows and otherwise reads once, few, many or a size class.

size	V	D	J	DNA	CDR3
many	TRBV5-1	TRBD1	TRBJ1-1	TGCGCCAGCAGCGTGGGACAGGGGGCAACTGAAGCTTTCTTT	CASSVGQGATEAFF
-	TRBV6-5	TRBD1	TRBJ2-7	TGTGCCAGCAGTTATATCAGGGGGCGACCGGGGGAGCAGTACTTC	CASSYIRGRPGEQYF
-	TRBV6-5	-	TRBJ2-6	TGTGCCAGCCAGGCCGGCGGGGCCAACGTCCTGACTTTC	CASQAGGANVLTF
-	TRBV7-9	TRBD2	TRBJ2-7	TGTGCCAGCAGCCGGGGAGGGGAAACCTACGAGCAGTACTTC	CASSRGGETYEQYF
-	TRBV27	-	TRBJ2-7	TGTGCCAGCAGTTTAGCGGGTTCGGAAACCTACGAGCAGTACTTC	CASSLAGSETYEQYF
-	TRBV9	TRBD2	TRBJ2-3	TGTGCCAGCAGCGGGACTAGCGGGAGGGCTAGCACAGATACGCAGTATTTT	CASSGTSGRASTDTQYF
-	TRBV28	-	TRBJ1-6	TGTGCCAGCACCTCAGACAGGCTGTATAATTCACCCCTCCACTTT	CASTSDRLYNSPLHF
-	TRBV15	-	TRBJ2-2	TGTGCCACCAGCAGCCGAAGAGATGCCGGGGAGCTGTTTTTT	CATSSRRDAGELFF
-	TRBV29-1	-	TRBJ1-2	TGCAGCGTTTCAAGCGACTATGGCTACACCTTC	CSVSSDYGYTF
few	TRBV5-8	-	TRBJ1-1	TGTGCCAGCAGCGAAGCGGGACTCCTGAGGACTGAAGCTTTCTTT	CASSEAGLLRTEAFF
-	TRBV19	-	TRBJ1-2	TGTGCCAGTAGTATAGAACTTAACTATGGCTACACCTTC	CASSIELNYGYTF
-	TRBV5-6	-	TRBJ1-1	TGTGCCAGCAGCCCGGTCCCAGGGACTGAAGCTTTCTTT	CASSPVPGTEAFF
once	TRBV19	TRBD2	TRBJ2-1	TGTGCCAGTAGTTCCAGGCGGGGGGCCTACAATGAGCAGTTCTTC	CASSSRRGAYNEQFF
-	TRBV5-1	TRBD1	TRBJ2-5	TGCGCCAGCTCATGGACAGGGCCTCAAGAGACCCAGTACTTC	CASSWTGPQETQYF
-	TRBV24-1	-	TRBJ2-3	TGTGCCACCAGTGGCGGGACCGGGGGTTCAGATACGCAGTATTTT	CATSGGTGGSDTQYF
-	TRBV7-2	TRBD1	TRBJ2-1	TGTGCCAGCAGCCCAGAGACAGGGTTTTCGAGGGAGCAGTTCTTC	CASSPETGFSREQFF
once	TRBV7-9	-	TRBJ2-7	TGTGCCAGCAGCAACCCGGGTACCTACGAGCAGTACTTC	CASSNPGTYEQYF
-	TRBV18	-	TRBJ1-1	TGTGCCAGCTCACCCCGACCCTCGGTGGAGGAAGCTTTCTTT	CASSPRPSVEEAFF
few	TRBV11-2	-	TRBJ1-5	TGTGCCAGCAGCTTTTCGGGGATAGGGCAGCCCCAGCATTTT	CASSFSGIGQPQHF
-	TRBV12-5	TRBD1	TRBJ1-1	TGTGCTAGTGGTTTGGGACACAGGGGTGGGGGTTGGGCTTTCTTT	CASGLGHRGGGWAFF
-	TRBV19	-	TRBJ1-5	TGTGCCAGTAGTATAGCTCGCGAGGGGGGGAGGAGCAATCAGCCCCAGCATTTT	CASSIAREGGRSNQPQHF
few	TRBV19	-	TRBJ2-7	TGTGCCAGTAGTATCGGGGGGCCGGGCGAGCAGTACTTC	CASSIGGPGEQYF
-	TRBV11-3	TRBD2	TRBJ2-5	TGTGCCAGCAGCTTAATTACTAGCGGGGGAGAGACCCAGTACTTC	CASSLITSGGETQYF
-	TRBV9	TRBD2	TRBJ2-4	TGTGCCAGCAGTTCCTGGGGGGACTACAAAAACATTCAGTACTTC	CASSSWGDYKNIQYF
-	TRBV19	-	TRBJ2-7	TGTGCCACCCCCAGCGAGCAGTACTTC	CATPSEQYF
-	TRBV2	TRBD1	TRBJ1-3	TGTGCCAGCAGTGGACAGGGTACTTCTGGAAACACCATATATTTT	CASSGQGTSGNTIYF